This is a list of T cell receptor beta chains from one sample in a study of identical twins. In TCRdb, the 5' RACE reads were re-called with MiXCR into one record per CDR3 protein. The table lists 1.5 million to 2 million distinct CDR3 sequences, around a third of them singletons. Material: cord blood. The receptors were gathered from a newborn girl in good health. CDR3s include the opening cysteine and the closing phenylalanine or tryptophan. Fields, in order: CDR3 protein, CDR3 DNA, D gene, V gene, J gene, clone size. The D gene is left open where the match is weak. Not all rows give a size; the values are once, few, many and, for expanded clones, a class.

CDR3aa: CASSTGLAGPTDTQYF
CDR3nt: TGTGCCAGCAGCACAGGACTAGCGGGGCCCACAGATACGCAGTATTTT
d_gene: TRBD2
v_gene: TRBV2
j_gene: TRBJ2-3
abundance: NA

CDR3aa: CASSLAYGNLGYEQYF
CDR3nt: TGTGCCAGCAGTTTGGCGTACGGGAATTTAGGATACGAGCAGTACTTC
d_gene: NA
v_gene: TRBV28
j_gene: TRBJ2-7
abundance: NA

CDR3aa: CASSEGGWTEAFF
CDR3nt: TGTGCCAGCAGTGAGGGGGGTTGGACTGAAGCTTTCTTT
d_gene: NA
v_gene: TRBV25-1
j_gene: TRBJ1-1
abundance: NA

CDR3aa: CSASISKAGAKNIQYF
CDR3nt: TGCAGTGCTAGCATTTCCAAAGCAGGAGCCAAAAACATTCAGTACTTC
d_gene: NA
v_gene: TRBV20-1
j_gene: TRBJ2-4
abundance: NA

CDR3aa: CSARALLAGSAGELFF
CDR3nt: TGCAGTGCTAGAGCCCTACTAGCGGGATCTGCCGGGGAGCTGTTTTTT
d_gene: TRBD2
v_gene: TRBV20-1
j_gene: TRBJ2-2
abundance: few

CDR3aa: CAISENPYEQYF
CDR3nt: TGTGCCATCAGTGAGAACCCCTACGAGCAGTACTTC
d_gene: NA
v_gene: TRBV10-3
j_gene: TRBJ2-7
abundance: NA

CDR3aa: CSARGRAPGNTIYF
CDR3nt: TGCAGTGCTAGAGGCAGGGCTCCTGGAAACACCATATATTTT
d_gene: NA
v_gene: TRBV20-1
j_gene: TRBJ1-3
abundance: NA

CDR3aa: CASSYYRNTGELFF
CDR3nt: TGTGCCAGCAGTTACTACAGGAACACCGGGGAGCTGTTTTTT
d_gene: NA
v_gene: TRBV6-6
j_gene: TRBJ2-2
abundance: NA

CDR3aa: CASSFDPGNTEAFF
CDR3nt: TGTGCCAGCAGTTTTGACCCAGGGAACACTGAAGCTTTCTTT
d_gene: NA
v_gene: TRBV28
j_gene: TRBJ1-1
abundance: NA

CDR3aa: CSARDWQGALNYGYTF
CDR3nt: TGCAGTGCTAGAGATTGGCAGGGGGCGCTGAACTATGGCTACACCTTC
d_gene: TRBD1
v_gene: TRBV20-1
j_gene: TRBJ1-2
abundance: NA

CDR3aa: CASSYSLQGSNEKLFF
CDR3nt: TGTGCCAGCAGTTACTCTCTCCAGGGGAGTAATGAAAAACTGTTTTTT
d_gene: NA
v_gene: TRBV6-5
j_gene: TRBJ1-4
abundance: NA

CDR3aa: CASSVGPGLAGGRNEQFF
CDR3nt: TGTGCCAGCAGCGTAGGTCCGGGACTAGCGGGAGGGCGCAATGAGCAGTTCTTC
d_gene: TRBD2
v_gene: TRBV9
j_gene: TRBJ2-1
abundance: NA

CDR3aa: CSASRRRGSYNEQFF
CDR3nt: TGCAGTGCTAGTCGTCGGCGTGGCTCCTACAATGAGCAGTTCTTC
d_gene: NA
v_gene: TRBV20-1
j_gene: TRBJ2-1
abundance: NA

CDR3aa: CASSFHDYGQYF
CDR3nt: TGCGCCAGCAGCTTCCACGATTACGGGCAGTACTTC
d_gene: NA
v_gene: TRBV4-3
j_gene: TRBJ2-7
abundance: NA

CDR3aa: CASSYNRGRNQPQHF
CDR3nt: TGTGCCAGCAGTTACAACAGGGGGCGCAATCAGCCCCAGCATTTT
d_gene: TRBD1
v_gene: TRBV6-6
j_gene: TRBJ1-5
abundance: few

CDR3aa: CASRSRQSNNEQFF
CDR3nt: TGTGCCAGCCGCTCCAGGCAGTCAAACAATGAGCAGTTCTTC
d_gene: NA
v_gene: TRBV21-1
j_gene: TRBJ2-1
abundance: few

CDR3aa: CASSYPTEHEQYF
CDR3nt: TGTGCCAGCAGCTACCCTACAGAGCACGAGCAGTACTTC
d_gene: NA
v_gene: TRBV27
j_gene: TRBJ2-7
abundance: few

CDR3aa: CASSYSSASQETQYF
CDR3nt: TGTGCCAGCAGTTACTCGAGCGCAAGCCAAGAGACCCAGTACTTC
d_gene: NA
v_gene: TRBV6-5
j_gene: TRBJ2-5
abundance: few

CDR3aa: CASSLGGGRDSPLHF
CDR3nt: TGTGCCAGCAGTTTGGGGGGGGGCCGTGATTCACCCCTCCACTTT
d_gene: NA
v_gene: TRBV12-3/TRBV12-4
j_gene: TRBJ1-6
abundance: NA

CDR3aa: CASSLWLTGNEYEQYF
CDR3nt: TGTGCCAGCAGCTTATGGCTAACAGGGAACGAGTACGAGCAGTACTTC
d_gene: NA
v_gene: TRBV5-6
j_gene: TRBJ2-7
abundance: NA

CDR3aa: CASSSRLAGLYTDTQYF
CDR3nt: TGTGCCAGCAGTTCCCGACTAGCGGGACTCTACACAGATACGCAGTATTTT
d_gene: TRBD2
v_gene: TRBV28
j_gene: TRBJ2-3
abundance: few

CDR3aa: CASRHRGAEAFF
CDR3nt: TGTGCCAGCAGGCACAGGGGTGCTGAAGCTTTCTTT
d_gene: TRBD1
v_gene: TRBV12-3/TRBV12-4
j_gene: TRBJ1-1
abundance: NA

CDR3aa: CASSLRASGSRVRYNEQFF
CDR3nt: TGTGCCAGCAGTTTACGGGCTAGCGGGAGTCGAGTTAGATACAATGAGCAGTTCTTC
d_gene: TRBD2
v_gene: TRBV27
j_gene: TRBJ2-1
abundance: NA

CDR3aa: CASSVDPLGNTEAFF
CDR3nt: TGTGCCAGCAGCGTCGACCCCCTGGGGAACACTGAAGCTTTCTTT
d_gene: NA
v_gene: TRBV9
j_gene: TRBJ1-1
abundance: NA

CDR3aa: CASSLGRTGGVKDTEAFF
CDR3nt: TGTGCCAGCAGCCTCGGTCGGACAGGGGGCGTGAAGGACACTGAAGCTTTCTTT
d_gene: TRBD1
v_gene: TRBV4-2
j_gene: TRBJ1-1
abundance: NA

CDR3aa: CASSSTHYIAPGAIEQYF
CDR3nt: TGTGCCAGCAGCTCCACCCACTATATAGCGCCTGGGGCCATCGAGCAGTACTTC
d_gene: NA
v_gene: TRBV7-2
j_gene: TRBJ2-7
abundance: NA

CDR3aa: CASSGLGSADTQYF
CDR3nt: TGTGCCAGCAGTGGGTTGGGGAGCGCAGATACGCAGTATTTT
d_gene: NA
v_gene: TRBV27
j_gene: TRBJ2-3
abundance: NA

CDR3aa: CASSLVQGDQETQYF
CDR3nt: TGTGCCAGCAGTTTAGTGCAGGGCGACCAAGAGACCCAGTACTTC
d_gene: NA
v_gene: TRBV12-3/TRBV12-4
j_gene: TRBJ2-5
abundance: many

CDR3aa: CASSQDIREAFF
CDR3nt: TGTGCCAGCAGCCAAGATATAAGGGAAGCTTTCTTT
d_gene: NA
v_gene: TRBV4-2
j_gene: TRBJ1-1
abundance: few

CDR3aa: CASTSGRGGYTF
CDR3nt: TGTGCCAGCACGTCCGGGCGTGGGGGCTACACCTTC
d_gene: NA
v_gene: TRBV3-1
j_gene: TRBJ1-2
abundance: NA

CDR3aa: CASSLMALDTYNSPLHF
CDR3nt: TGTGCCAGCAGTTTGATGGCCCTGGACACCTATAATTCACCCCTCCACTTT
d_gene: NA
v_gene: TRBV27
j_gene: TRBJ1-6
abundance: few

CDR3aa: CSAPLLAANEQFF
CDR3nt: TGCAGTGCCCCTCTACTAGCGGCCAATGAGCAGTTCTTC
d_gene: TRBD2
v_gene: TRBV20-1
j_gene: TRBJ2-1
abundance: NA

CDR3aa: CASSSYTGMSNYGYTF
CDR3nt: TGTGCCAGCAGCTCATATACAGGGATGTCTAACTATGGCTACACCTTC
d_gene: NA
v_gene: TRBV7-9
j_gene: TRBJ1-2
abundance: NA

CDR3aa: CASSHMGETQYF
CDR3nt: TGCGCCAGCAGCCACATGGGGGAGACCCAGTACTTC
d_gene: NA
v_gene: TRBV4-1
j_gene: TRBJ2-5
abundance: NA

CDR3aa: CASSPGTSGPNEQFF
CDR3nt: TGTGCCAGCAGCCCTGGGACTAGCGGGCCCAATGAGCAGTTCTTC
d_gene: TRBD2
v_gene: TRBV5-4
j_gene: TRBJ2-1
abundance: few

CDR3aa: CASSLSSSGSEQYF
CDR3nt: TGTGCCAGCAGCTTATCGTCTAGCGGGTCCGAGCAGTACTTC
d_gene: TRBD2
v_gene: TRBV7-2
j_gene: TRBJ2-7
abundance: few

CDR3aa: CASSLYGTSYNEQFF
CDR3nt: TGTGCCAGCAGCTTATATGGGACTAGCTACAATGAGCAGTTCTTC
d_gene: TRBD2
v_gene: TRBV11-3
j_gene: TRBJ2-1
abundance: NA

CDR3aa: CSADGTSGFNEQYF
CDR3nt: TGCAGTGCCGATGGGACTAGCGGGTTCAATGAGCAGTACTTC
d_gene: TRBD2
v_gene: TRBV20-1
j_gene: TRBJ2-7
abundance: few

CDR3aa: CASSQLWGQTDTQYF
CDR3nt: TGCGCCAGCAGCCAATTATGGGGCCAGACAGATACGCAGTATTTT
d_gene: NA
v_gene: TRBV4-1
j_gene: TRBJ2-3
abundance: NA

CDR3aa: CSARKIAGGSREQFF
CDR3nt: TGCAGTGCTAGGAAAATAGCGGGGGGGAGTAGGGAGCAGTTCTTC
d_gene: TRBD2
v_gene: TRBV20-1
j_gene: TRBJ2-1
abundance: few

CDR3aa: CASSHKTIGTYYNEQFF
CDR3nt: TGCGCCAGCAGCCATAAAACGATAGGGACATACTACAATGAGCAGTTCTTC
d_gene: NA
v_gene: TRBV4-1
j_gene: TRBJ2-1
abundance: few

CDR3aa: CASSYYGYGYTF
CDR3nt: TGTGCCAGCAGTTACTACGGTTACGGCTACACCTTC
d_gene: NA
v_gene: TRBV6-5
j_gene: TRBJ1-2
abundance: NA

CDR3aa: CASSQHRVGYEQYF
CDR3nt: TGTGCCAGCAGCCAGCACAGGGTAGGTTACGAGCAGTACTTC
d_gene: NA
v_gene: TRBV3-1
j_gene: TRBJ2-7
abundance: NA

CDR3aa: CASRASMGQGNNEQYF
CDR3nt: TGTGCCAGCAGGGCTTCAATGGGACAGGGGAACAATGAGCAGTACTTC
d_gene: TRBD1
v_gene: TRBV6-5
j_gene: TRBJ2-7
abundance: NA

CDR3aa: CSARGITDTQYF
CDR3nt: TGCAGTGCTAGAGGGATCACAGATACGCAGTATTTT
d_gene: NA
v_gene: TRBV20-1
j_gene: TRBJ2-3
abundance: few

CDR3aa: CASSLSPGLAAYNEQFF
CDR3nt: TGTGCCAGCAGCTTGAGTCCGGGGCTAGCGGCCTACAATGAGCAGTTCTTC
d_gene: TRBD2
v_gene: TRBV5-5
j_gene: TRBJ2-1
abundance: NA

CDR3aa: CASSSRTEKVYGYTF
CDR3nt: TGTGCCAGCAGCTCCAGGACAGAAAAAGTCTATGGCTACACCTTC
d_gene: NA
v_gene: TRBV7-2
j_gene: TRBJ1-2
abundance: NA